This T cell receptor (beta chain) is drawn from a study of blood T cell repertoires in COVID-19. The protocol was immunoSEQ multiplex PCR, while the TCRdb copy is restricted to in-frame clones and leaves out a portion. The data hold about 46,000 clones, with approximately 85% observed a single time. This CDR3 region has 14 residues. Germline V gives CDR1 GTSNPN, CDR2 SVGIG (reference sequence). Trimming pared 0 bases from V and 2 bases from J, leaving 11 bases between. The chain is built from TRBV30 and TRBJ2-7, with a possible D match to TRBD2 (6 bases). This receptor was taken from a man aged 55 to 70 with acute or convalescent COVID-19. Material: peripheral blood. CDR3: CAWSVGTGAYEQYF. The CDR3 region has the DNA TGTGCCTGGAGTGTGGGGACGGGAGCCTACGAGCAGTACTTC.